These 20 T cell receptor beta chains were sequenced from one sample in a study of Graves' ophthalmopathy and Graves' hyperthyroidism. From RNA, the CDR3 regions of TCR beta chains were amplified and sequenced. Investigators did first-round RT-PCR with HTBI primers, then second-round multiplex PCR. TCRdb passed the multiplex PCR reads through MiXCR, listing each CDR3 protein once. This table has 600,000 to 950,000 distinct CDR3 sequences, 40% appearing once. Source material: peripheral blood. The receptor source for this set is an adult man with Graves' ophthalmopathy.

V is TRBV20-1 and J is TRBJ2-7; a possible D gene is TRBD2 (5 bases). The germline V gene encodes CDR1 DFQATT and CDR2 SNEGSKA (reference sequence). The CDR3 totals 14 residues. Trimming took 4 bases from V and 3 from J, leaving 16 bases between them. The DNA for the CDR3 is TGCAGTGCTAACCCGGGATCCCTTGACTACGAGCAGTACTTC. This translates into CSANPGSLDYEQYF.

This rearrangement joins TRBV7-3 to TRBJ2-2, with TRBD2 matching 13 bases. The junction had 3 bases not matched to a gene; V was cut back by 5 bases and J by 6 bases. This CDR3 comprises 15 residues. From germline, CDR1 is SGHTA and CDR2 FQGTGA. CDR3 in DNA: TGTGCCAGCAGCCGACTAGCGGGGGGTCCCGGGGAGCTGTTTTTT. Protein sequence: CASSRLAGGPGELFF.

The chain has TRBV13 and TRBJ2-7; TRBD2 matches at 10 bases. Germline assignment: CDR1 PRHDT and CDR2 FYEKMQ (reference sequence). This CDR3 region has 15 residues. With 6 bases clipped from V and 4 bases from J, the junction kept 9 bases outside the gene matches. CDR3 sequence: CASSQRLAGLYEQYF. The CDR3 bases are TGTGCCAGCAGTCAACGACTAGCGGGTCTATACGAGCAGTACTTC.

The V call is TRBV10-3, the J call TRBJ2-3; D is possibly TRBD1 (6 bases). Germline V gene sequence: CDR1 ENHRY, CDR2 SYGVKD. V lost 0 bases to trimming and J lost 0 bases, with 13 bases between them. CDR3 size: 17 residues. The CDR3 loop is CAISESSDSPSTDTQYF. In DNA form, the CDR3 reads TGTGCCATCAGTGAGTCCTCGGACAGCCCTAGCACAGATACGCAGTATTTT.

This CDR3 is CASSSRGQPQYF. For the CDR3, the DNA is TGTGCCAGCAGTTCGAGGGGACAGCCCCAGTACTTC. This chain connects TRBV2 to TRBJ2-5; 7 bases are a match to TRBD1. CDR3 length: 12 amino acids. J was trimmed by 9 bases and V by 5 bases; bases with no gene match: 6. Germline V lookup: CDR1 SNHLY, CDR2 FYNNEI. The variable domain in full, with the rest retrieved from reference TRBV2 and TRBJ2-5, is EPEVTQTPSHQVTQMGQEVILRCVPISNHLYFYWYRQILGQKVEFLVSFYNNEISEKSEIFDDQFSVERPDGSNFTLKIRSTKLEDSAMYFCASSSRGQPQYFGPGTRLLVL.

This clonotype came up a few times. V is TRBV5-5 and J is TRBJ2-5; D is possibly TRBD1 (5 bases). The CDR3 is 14 amino acids. Germline CDR1 reads SGHKS; CDR2 reads YYEKEE (reference sequence). Trimming pared 4 bases from V and 1 base from J, leaving 11 bases between. The CDR3 DNA sequence: TGTGCCAGCAGCCCCGGCAGGGCCCAAGAGACCCAGTACTTC. Protein: CASSPGRAQETQYF. The full variable domain, rest sourced from reference TRBV5-5 and TRBJ2-5, is DAGVTQSPTHLIKTRGQQVTLRCSPISGHKSVSWYQQVLGQGPQFIFQYYEKEERGRGNFPDRFSARQFPNYSSELNVNALLLGDSALYLCASSPGRAQETQYFGPGTRLLVL.

Many counts were recorded for this clonotype. At one boundary the junction diverges from the germline segment, which might be a read error. The chain recombines TRBV12-3 or TRBV12-4 with TRBJ1-6, with D unclear. The CDR3 contains 12 residues. CDR3 region: CASRSYHSPLHF. CDR3 sequence (DNA): TGTGCCAGCAGGTCCTATCATTCACCCCTCCACTTT.

On this clonotype itself: This may arise from a read error, as a much more abundant clone is one base away. The chain uses TRBV10-3 and TRBJ2-7, with unresolved D. Germline V lookup: CDR1 ENHRY, CDR2 SYGVKD. Trimming removed 2 bases at V and 5 bases at J, with 10 bases between. This CDR3 has 13 residues. The DNA for the CDR3 is TGTGCCATCAGTGAGGGCCAAATTAACGAGCAGTACTTC. It is translated as CAISEGQINEQYF.

This clonotype was seen at least ten times. This chain links TRBV29-1 with TRBJ1-1; D perhaps matches TRBD1 (5 bases). Germline V gene data show CDR1 as SQVTM and CDR2 as ANQGSEA. This CDR3 has 13 amino acids. The V end lost 3 bases, the J end lost 11 bases, and 19 bases lay between the germline ends. The CDR3 nucleotides are TGCAGCGTTGATGGGCAGACACCTCGGGGGGCTTTCTTT. Its protein is CSVDGQTPRGAFF.

This clonotype showed up just a few times. This chain uses TRBV7-2 with TRBJ1-5, with D hard to call. Trimming took off 5 bases at V and 7 bases at J, with 15 bases between the two ends. Germline loops: CDR1 SGHTA, CDR2 FQGNSA. The CDR3 covers 14 residues. The CDR3 bases are TGTGCCAGCAGCCGAGTCGGGTTAGGCCAGCCCCAGCATTTT. Protein: CASSRVGLGQPQHF.

Only a few counts were recorded for this clonotype. The J gene is TRBJ2-7, the V gene TRBV20-1; TRBD2 aligns across 16 bases. Germline V gene lookup returns CDR1 DFQATT and CDR2 SNEGSKA (reference sequence). The CDR3 runs to 14 residues. J was trimmed by 8 bases and V by 6 bases; bases with no gene match: 7. CDR3 loop: CSAGGTSGRDKQYF. For the CDR3, the DNA is TGCAGTGCCGGAGGGACTAGCGGGAGGGATAAGCAGTACTTC.

This clonotype was recorded at least ten times. The junction departs from germline at one end; a sequencing error may be responsible. The DNA for the CDR3 is TGTGCCAGCAGTTTCACCGGGACAGGAATCAATCAGCCCCAGCATTTT. It translates to CASSFTGTGINQPQHF. This chain uses TRBV24-1 with TRBJ1-5; 8 bases line up with TRBD1. This CDR3 is 16 amino acids long. CDR1 is KGHDR and CDR2 is SFDVKD in the germline V gene.

A remark on this clonotype: A read error may produce the germline difference seen at one junction end. The rearrangement joins TRBV10-3 to TRBJ2-7; 7 nucleotides agree with TRBD1. Germline values: CDR1 ENHRY, CDR2 SYGVKD. CDR3 length equals 14 residues. CDR3 DNA sequence: TGTGCCAGCAGTTACGAGAAGGGGGCGTACGAGCAGTACTTC. Its translation is CASSYEKGAYEQYF.

This clonotype appeared many times. The chain links TRBV6-6 to TRBJ1-6, with TRBD1 identical over 9 bases. CDR3 length: 15 residues. The V gene end was trimmed by 6 bases and the J gene end by 9 bases; junction bases not matched to a gene: 9. Germline V gene lookup returns CDR1 MNHNY and CDR2 SVGAGI (reference sequence). The CDR3 bases are TGTGCCAGCAGAGATACAGGGGGCGGAGGTTCACCCCTCCACTTT. It codes for CASRDTGGGGSPLHF.

This clonotype was counted only a few times. This chain uses TRBV20-1 with TRBJ1-4, with a weak D call TRBD1 (5 bases). The V gene's germline CDR1 is DFQATT and CDR2 SNEGSKA (reference sequence). There are 15 residues in the CDR3. V shed 1 base and J shed 8 bases, with 17 bases lying between them. The CDR3 DNA sequence: TGCAGTGCTAGAGGGTCGGACATGGTGTCCGAAAAACTGTTTTTT. Translation gives CSARGSDMVSEKLFF.

The rearrangement uses TRBV12-3 or TRBV12-4 and TRBJ2-7, with 10 bases lining up with TRBD1. Trimming cost V 5 bases and J 4 bases; bases outside gene matches: 8. This CDR3 contains 15 residues. The DNA for the CDR3 is TGTGCCAGCAGTCCTCATGACAGGGGGCTTTACGAGCAGTACTTC. Translating it yields CASSPHDRGLYEQYF.

The genes are TRBV20-1 and TRBJ1-5; perhaps TRBD1 as D (5 bases). Looked up from germline, CDR1 is DFQATT and CDR2 is SNEGSKA (reference sequence). This CDR3 comprises 14 residues. Trimming left V 1 base short and J 7 bases short, with 14 bases between. This chain's CDR3 is CSARAGGGRQPQHF. As DNA, the CDR3 is TGCAGTGCTAGAGCGGGGGGGGGGAGGCAGCCCCAGCATTTT.

The V and J genes are TRBV6-6 and TRBJ1-4; D not resolved. V shed 2 bases and J shed 4 bases, with 5 bases lying between them. The CDR3 spans 13 residues. CDR1 and CDR2 (germline): MNHNY, SVGAGI (reference sequence). The CDR3 bases are TGTGCCAGCAGTTACAGGATTAATGAAAAACTGTTTTTT. Translated, it gives CASSYRINEKLFF.

This clonotype was recorded at least ten times. The chain recombines TRBV10-3 with TRBJ1-1; D is uncertain. Germline values: CDR1 ENHRY, CDR2 SYGVKD. V lost 10 bases to trimming and J lost 7 bases, with 13 bases between them. The CDR3 length is 11 residues. The CDR3: CATAKGHEAFF. CDR3 DNA sequence: TGTGCCACCGCCAAGGGTCATGAAGCTTTCTTT.

This clonotype has a count of ten or more. V gene TRBV15 combines with J gene TRBJ2-5, with 7 nucleotides matching TRBD1. Trimming at V came to 5 bases and at J to 3 bases, leaving 15 bases not matched to a gene. CDR1 LNHNV and CDR2 YYDKDF come from the germline V gene (reference sequence). This CDR3 has 17 residues. Here the CDR3 DNA reads TGTGCCACCAGCGGATTAACGGGGACAGATGAAAAAGAGACCCAGTACTTC. Amino acids: CATSGLTGTDEKETQYF. Variable domain in full (rest from reference TRBV15 and TRBJ2-5): DAMVIQNPRYQVTQFGKPVTLSCSQTLNHNVMYWYQQKSSQAPKLLFHYYDKDFNNEADTPDNFQSRRPNTSFCFLDIRSPGLGDTAMYLCATSGLTGTDEKETQYFGPGTRLLVL.